The clone carrying this TCR beta chain was observed a handful of times. The data belong to a study of T-cell memory formation after mild COVID-19. CDR1 and CDR2 from the germline V gene are SGHRS and YFSETQ. The CDR3 consists of 13 residues. Deletions cut 0 bases from V and 3 bases from J, with 6 bases between. Sample barcodes and UMIs were carried by the TCR alpha and TCR beta cDNA libraries that 5'RACE generated with constant-segment primers. MiXCR was run by TCRdb on the 5' RACE reads, yielding one entry per CDR3 protein. Found here are some 440,000 distinct CDR3 sequences, around 25% of them singletons; the top ten hold approximately 12%.

The rearrangement links TRBV5-1 to TRBJ2-5, with D unresolved. The sample consisted of PBMCs or a T cell subset sorted from them (not recorded which). The receptor was isolated from an adult woman who had mild COVID-19 (a few samples of this study predate the infection). Cell type and time point are not known. CDR3 coding DNA: TGCGCCAGCAGCTTGGGACCCAAAGAGACCCAGTACTTC. Protein: CASSLGPKETQYF. The variable domain in full, completed from reference TRBV5-1 and TRBJ2-5, reads KAGVTQTPRYLIKTRGQQVTLSCSPISGHRSVSWYQQTPGQGLQFLFEYFSETQRNKGNFPGRFSGRQFSNSRSEMNVSTLELGDSALYLCASSLGPKETQYFGPGTRLLVL.